One sample yielded the 14 T cell receptor beta chains listed below, sequenced in a study of tumor-infiltrating lymphocytes in primary liver carcinoma (dated by TCRdb to 2016 to 2017). Instrument on record: Illumina HiSeq 2500. A constant-region primer and ProtoScript II reverse transcriptase were used to reverse-transcribe TCRbeta-specific cDNA from about 500 ng total RNA. The TCRbeta libraries were prepared through three rounds of nested multiplex PCR following a slightly modified ARM-PCR procedure. Each of the first two PCR rounds ran for about 10 cycles and used multiplex TRBV1-TRBV30 forward primers together with a Cbeta reverse primer. TCRdb passed the public sequencing reads through fastp at Q25 and MiXCR, retaining productive beta sequences. Every CDR3 protein is listed once, alongside the most common genes and DNA of its rows. This sample gives around 330,000 distinct CDR3 sequences in total; more than 55% of them show up just once. The leading ten clones occupy 15% to 20% of the sample.

RNA from unsorted whole blood was extracted with TRIzol reagent, and germline DNA was obtained with the DNeasy Blood & Tissue kit. The sample was peripheral blood. These receptors came from a woman younger than 45 with primary liver carcinoma and hepatitis B virus infection.

This clonotype was counted a single time. Being one base from a much bigger clone, this may be a read error. The CDR3 protein is CASSQDSGHGSYEQYF. In nucleotides, the CDR3 is TGTGCCAGCAGCCAAGACTCCGGGCACGGGAGCTACGAGCAGTACTTC. J is TRBJ2-7 and V is TRBV4-2; D may be TRBD2 (6 bases). V gave up 0 bases and J gave up 3 bases, with 15 bases separating them. CDR3 length: 16 amino acids. The germline CDR1 and CDR2 sequences are LGHNA and YNFKEQ.

In the case of this clonotype: Since the CDR3 does not end with the conserved phenylalanine or tryptophan, this likely comes from a read error. This chain links TRBV5-1 with TRBJ2-2, with unresolved D. The CDR3 runs to 15 residues. The germline gives CDR1 SGHRS, CDR2 YFSETQ. Trimming took off 0 bases at V and 0 bases at J, with 6 bases between the two ends. The CDR3 bases are TGCGCCAGCAGCTTGGCAGCAGCGAACACCGGGGAGCTGTTTTAT. Its translation: CASSLAAANTGELFY.

The chain links TRBV11-2 to TRBJ2-5; D possibly corresponds to TRBD1 (6 bases). The CDR3 totals 15 residues. Germline CDR1 reads SGHAT; CDR2 reads FQNNGV. Trimming removed 8 bases at V and 2 bases at J, with 18 bases between. CDR3 nucleotide sequence: TGTGCCAGCTACTTACAGGGCCTGGGGCAAGAGACCCAGTACTTC. This translates into CASYLQGLGQETQYF.

V usage is TRBV6-5 and J usage is TRBJ2-7, with a possible D match to TRBD2 (6 bases). V lost 5 bases, J lost 3 bases, and 14 bases lay in between. CDR1 and CDR2 from the germline V gene are MNHEY and SVGAGI. There are 14 residues in the CDR3. The CDR3 here is CASSTRHGSYEQYF. As DNA, the CDR3 is TGTGCCAGCAGTACTCGACACGGGAGCTACGAGCAGTACTTC.

This chain joins TRBV19 and TRBJ1-5; D is unclear. Germline assignment: CDR1 LNHDA and CDR2 SQIVND (reference sequence). Deletions cut 1 base from V and 2 bases from J, with 9 bases between. CDR3 length: 15 residues. CDR3 bases: TGTGCCAGTAGTATAGTGGCGAAGGGCAATCAGCCCCAGCATTTT. It is translated as CASSIVAKGNQPQHF.

In its sample, this clonotype was seen a few times. The CDR3 ends on some other residue instead of the conserved phenylalanine or tryptophan, so this is likely a read error. The chain carries TRBV6-2 or TRBV6-3 and TRBJ1-2; TRBD1 is a possible D gene (5 bases). Between the trimmed V and J ends, which lost 0 bases and 5 bases, there was a span of 7 bases. Per germline, CDR1 MNHEY and CDR2 SVGEGT. There are 13 residues in the CDR3. The CDR3 nucleotides are TGTGCCAGCAGTTACTCGGGACCTTATGGCTACACCTTA. Encoded protein: CASSYSGPYGYTL.

This clonotype was picked up a small number of times. The chain recombines TRBV7-9 with TRBJ2-1; 12 bases map to TRBD2. Trimming at V came to 4 bases and at J to 8 bases, leaving 9 bases not matched to a gene. CDR1 and CDR2 from the germline V gene are SEHNR and FQNEAQ (reference sequence). CDR3 length: 16 amino acids. The CDR3 sequence: CASSSLTSGRQDEQFF. The DNA for the CDR3 is TGTGCCAGCAGCTCGTTGACTAGCGGGAGACAGGATGAGCAGTTCTTC.

Regarding this clonotype: The conserved phenylalanine or tryptophan normally closing the CDR3 is absent here, so this likely arose from a read error. This CDR3 reads CASSLLVQPQHY. In DNA form, the CDR3 reads TGTGCCAGCAGTTTATTGGTTCAGCCCCAGCATTAT. The rearrangement links TRBV28 to TRBJ1-5, with unresolved D. The CDR3 is made up of 12 amino acids. V was trimmed by 1 base and J by 6 bases, leaving 4 bases between them. The germline CDR1 and CDR2 sequences are MDHEN and SYDVKM.

This clonotype was seen a handful of times. This rearrangement joins TRBV28 to TRBJ1-4; maybe TRBD1 (5 bases). The CDR3 has 14 amino acids. Per the germline V gene, CDR1 is MDHEN and CDR2 is SYDVKM. Trimming stripped 10 bases from V and 2 bases from J, with 14 bases between. The CDR3 nucleotides read TGTGCCACCAGAACAGGATTCACTAATGAAAAACTGTTTTTT. As protein: CATRTGFTNEKLFF.

This rearrangement joins TRBV12-5 to TRBJ2-3; D is unclear. The CDR3 contains 12 residues. The germline V gene encodes CDR1 LGHNT and CDR2 FRNRAP. Trimming removed 11 bases from V and 3 bases from J, with 12 bases in between. CDR3 sequence reads: CASDALTDTQYF. As DNA, the CDR3 is TGTGCTTCGGATGCACTAACAGATACGCAGTATTTT.

Details on this clonotype: As the CDR3 is not closed by the conserved phenylalanine or tryptophan, this likely results from a read error. The V call is TRBV4-3, the J call TRBJ2-1; no reliable D call. Germline V gene data show CDR1 as LGHNA and CDR2 as YSLEER. This CDR3 has 13 amino acids. CDR3 sequence: CTSSQDLYNEQFL. CDR3 in DNA: TGCACCAGCAGCCAAGATCTCTACAATGAGCAGTTCCTC.

The chain uses TRBV6-1 and TRBJ2-5; D not certain. The CDR3 spans 12 residues. V lost 7 bases, J lost 7 bases, and 13 bases lay in between. Per germline, CDR1 MNHNS and CDR2 SASEGT. The DNA for the CDR3 is TGTGCCAGCATAAGTACCGTCGCGACCCAGTACTTC. As protein: CASISTVATQYF.

Comment on this clonotype: A read error is possible here, since a much larger clone lies one base away. This is likely a read error, given that the CDR3 carries no conserved phenylalanine or tryptophan at its end. This sequence joins TRBV11-3 and TRBJ2-5; D unclear. The CDR3 contains 12 residues. Germline loops: CDR1 SGHNT, CDR2 YENEEA. Trimming took 5 bases from V and 5 from J, leaving 9 bases between them. CDR3 loop: CASSPNQETQYI. CDR3 in DNA: TGTGCCAGCAGCCCGAATCAGGAGACCCAGTACATC.

Of note for this clonotype: No conserved phenylalanine or tryptophan ends this CDR3, so it is likely a read error. V is TRBV11-2 and J is TRBJ2-3; 8 nucleotides line up with TRBD1. The CDR3 sequence is 16 residues long. Germline V gene lookup returns CDR1 SGHAT and CDR2 FQNNGV. The V and J ends lost 4 bases and 6 bases, in that order; junction bases with no gene match: 12. The CDR3 loop reads CASSSIRDRRWDTQYS. As DNA, the CDR3 is TGTGCCAGCAGCTCTATCCGGGACAGGAGATGGGATACGCAGTATTCT.